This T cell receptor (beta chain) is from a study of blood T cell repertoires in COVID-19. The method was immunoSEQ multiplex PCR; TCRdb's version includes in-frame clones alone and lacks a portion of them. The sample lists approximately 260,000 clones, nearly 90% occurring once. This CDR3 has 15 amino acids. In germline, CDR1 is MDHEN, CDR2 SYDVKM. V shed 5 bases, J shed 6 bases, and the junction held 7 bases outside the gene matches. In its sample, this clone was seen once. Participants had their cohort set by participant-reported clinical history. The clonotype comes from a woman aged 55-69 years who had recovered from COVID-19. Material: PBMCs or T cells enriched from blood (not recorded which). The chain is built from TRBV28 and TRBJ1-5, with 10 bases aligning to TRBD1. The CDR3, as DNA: TGTGCCAGCAGTGAAACGACAGGGGGCGGTCAGCCCCAGCATTTT. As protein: CASSETTGGGQPQHF.